This TCR beta chain was captured by sequencing in a study of T cell changes during pregnancy in multiple sclerosis. This CDR3 contains 15 residues. The V segment lost 8 bases and the J segment 1 base; nucleotides outside the gene matches: 7. Germline V gene data show CDR1 as MNHEY and CDR2 as SMNVEV (reference sequence). Clones were read by immunoSEQ multiplex PCR, and TCRdb kept only the in-frame ones, dropping some. The table lists some 80,000 clones, roughly 90% of them singletons. The clonotype originates from a female donor with multiple sclerosis, enrolled in a pregnancy study. Sequenced material: peripheral blood, taken in the first trimester of pregnancy. The gene calls are TRBV27 and TRBJ1-4; 7 nucleotides line up with TRBD1. The CDR3 here is CASGRRGRTNEKLFF. CDR3 nucleotide sequence: TGTGCCAGCGGAAGAAGGGGGCGAACTAATGAAAAACTGTTTTTT. The whole variable domain, remainder taken from reference TRBV27 and TRBJ1-4, is EAQVTQNPRYLITVTGKKLTVTCSQNMNHEYMSWYRQDPGLGLRQIYYSMNVEVTDKGDVPEGYKVSRKEKRNFPLILESPSPNQTSLYFCASGRRGRTNEKLFFGSGTQLSVL.